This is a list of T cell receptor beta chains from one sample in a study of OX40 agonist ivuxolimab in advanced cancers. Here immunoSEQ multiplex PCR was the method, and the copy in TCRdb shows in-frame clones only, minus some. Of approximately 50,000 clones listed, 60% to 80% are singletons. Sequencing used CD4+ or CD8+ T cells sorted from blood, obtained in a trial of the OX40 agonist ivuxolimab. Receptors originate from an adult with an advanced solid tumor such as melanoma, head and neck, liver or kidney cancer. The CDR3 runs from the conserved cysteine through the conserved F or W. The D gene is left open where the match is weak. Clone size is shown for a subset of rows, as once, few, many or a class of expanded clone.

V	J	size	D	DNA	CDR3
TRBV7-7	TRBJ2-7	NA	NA	TGTGCCAGCAGCTTAGCCTACGGCAGCACCTACGAGCAGTACTTC	CASSLAYGSTYEQYF
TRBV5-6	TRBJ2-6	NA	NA	TGTGCCAGCAGCTTGGTGGAAATGACTGGGGCCAACGTCCTGACTTTC	CASSLVEMTGANVLTF
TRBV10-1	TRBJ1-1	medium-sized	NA	TGCGCCAGCAGTGAGTCGGGGAGACCGAACACTGAAGCTTTCTTT	CASSESGRPNTEAFF
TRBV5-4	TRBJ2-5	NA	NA	TGTGCCAGCAGCTCCCAGGGGCGGGGGTGGAAGACCCAGTACTTC	CASSSQGRGWKTQYF
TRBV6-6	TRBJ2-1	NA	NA	TGTGCCAGCAGTCCCGGGACCCAGACCTACAATGAGCAGTTCTTC	CASSPGTQTYNEQFF
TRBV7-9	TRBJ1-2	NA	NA	TGTGCCAGCGGCCCCACGGAGGCAGATGGCTACACCTTC	CASGPTEADGYTF
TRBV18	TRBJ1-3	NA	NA	TGTGCCAGCTCACCAATAAGGGGGGCGTCTGGAAACACCATATATTTT	CASSPIRGASGNTIYF
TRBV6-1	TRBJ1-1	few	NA	TGTGCCAGCAAGCTACAGAACACTGAAGCTTTCTTT	CASKLQNTEAFF
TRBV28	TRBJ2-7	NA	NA	TGTGCCAGCAGTTTTCTTGTCACCTTCAGAGCCTACGAGCAGTACTTC	CASSFLVTFRAYEQYF
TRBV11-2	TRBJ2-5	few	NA	TGTGCCAGCAGCGCCCCCCAGATGATGGAGACCCAGTACTTC	CASSAPQMMETQYF
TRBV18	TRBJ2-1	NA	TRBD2	TGTGCCAGCTCTAGCGGGGGCCTCTACAATGAGCAGTTCTTC	CASSSGGLYNEQFF
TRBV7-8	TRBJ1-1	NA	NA	TGTGCCAGCAGCTTGGGCAGGAACACTGAAGCTTTCTTT	CASSLGRNTEAFF
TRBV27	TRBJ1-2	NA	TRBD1	TGTGCCAGCAGTTTTGGGAACGCCGGGACAGGGCTCTATGGCTACACCTTC	CASSFGNAGTGLYGYTF
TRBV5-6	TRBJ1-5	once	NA	TGTGCCAGCAGCCAAGGCCCCGATCAGCCCCAGCATTTT	CASSQGPDQPQHF
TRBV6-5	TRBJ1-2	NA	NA	TGTGCCAGCAGTTACTCCCTAAGACGGAACCGGCGTGGCTACACCTTC	CASSYSLRRNRRGYTF
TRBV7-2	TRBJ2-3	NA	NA	TGTGCCAGCAGCTTAGTAGATACGCAGTATTTT	CASSLVDTQYF
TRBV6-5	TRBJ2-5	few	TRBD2	TGTGCCAGCAGCTTCGGGGGGTGGGAGACCCAGTACTTC	CASSFGGWETQYF
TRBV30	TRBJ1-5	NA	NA	TGTGCCTGGAGTTTTAGACAGAGCAATCAGCCCCAGCATTTT	CAWSFRQSNQPQHF
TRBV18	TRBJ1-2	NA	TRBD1	TGTGCCAGCTCACCGACAACAGGGGGCAAGTACTATGGCTACACCTTC	CASSPTTGGKYYGYTF
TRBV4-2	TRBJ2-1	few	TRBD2	TGTGCCAGCAGCCGGGCGGGAGGGGAGTACAATGAGCAGTTCTTC	CASSRAGGEYNEQFF
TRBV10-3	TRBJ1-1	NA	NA	TGTGCCATCAGTGCGGCGGTTTACACTGAAGCTTTCTTT	CAISAAVYTEAFF
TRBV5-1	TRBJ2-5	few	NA	TGCGCCAGCAGCTTGTGGTCGAGGGAGACCCAGTACTTC	CASSLWSRETQYF
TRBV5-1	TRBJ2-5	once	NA	TGCGCCAGCAGCTTGGAGAGTTTAAGTGTAGAGACCCAGTACTTC	CASSLESLSVETQYF
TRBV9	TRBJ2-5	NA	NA	TGTGCCAGCAGCGTAGGACTAGACCAGACCCAGTACTTC	CASSVGLDQTQYF
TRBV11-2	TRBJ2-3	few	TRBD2	TGTGCCAGCAGCCCTAGACTAGCAAGGGCAGATACGCAGTATTTT	CASSPRLARADTQYF
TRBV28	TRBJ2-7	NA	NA	TGTGCCAGCAGTTCCCCTAGGGGGGGAAAGGTCTACGAGCAGTACTTC	CASSSPRGGKVYEQYF
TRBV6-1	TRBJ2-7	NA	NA	TGTGCCAGCAGTGACGGTGGCGGGGGCTTGTACGAGCAGTACTTC	CASSDGGGGLYEQYF
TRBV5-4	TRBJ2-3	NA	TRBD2	TGTGCCAGCAGCCCTGCGACTAGCGGGAGTGGGGATACGCAGTATTTT	CASSPATSGSGDTQYF
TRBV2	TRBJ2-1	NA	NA	TGTGCCAGCAGTGAAGAGGAGATGTGGTACAATGAGCAGTTCTTC	CASSEEEMWYNEQFF
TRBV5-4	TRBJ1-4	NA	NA	TGTGCCAGCAGCTTGTTCCCGGAACATGAAAAACTGTTTTTT	CASSLFPEHEKLFF
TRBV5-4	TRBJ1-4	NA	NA	TGTGCCAGCAGCTTGGACCCAGAGACTAATGAAAAACTGTTTTTT	CASSLDPETNEKLFF
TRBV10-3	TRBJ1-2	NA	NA	TGTGCCATCAGTGTAGGAGGGTATGGCTACACCTTC	CAISVGGYGYTF
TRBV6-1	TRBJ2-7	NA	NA	TGTGCCAGCAGTGAATTGGACAGCCCCTACGAGCAGTACTTC	CASSELDSPYEQYF
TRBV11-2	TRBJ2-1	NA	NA	TGTGCCAGCAGCCACTGGCGTGACACCCGTCCAGGGCAGTTCTTC	CASSHWRDTRPGQFF
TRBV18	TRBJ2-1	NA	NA	TGTGCCAGCTCACCACCCATACTGAGCTCCTACAATGAGCAGTTCTTC	CASSPPILSSYNEQFF
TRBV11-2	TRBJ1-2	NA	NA	TGTGCCAGCAGATTCCTTGTCCGCGAGGACTATGGCTACACCTTC	CASRFLVREDYGYTF
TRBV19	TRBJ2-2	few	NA	TGTGCCAGTAAAAGGGTGGGGACCGGGGAGCTGTTTTTT	CASKRVGTGELFF
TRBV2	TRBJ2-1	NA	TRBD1	TGTGCCAGCACGGGACAGGGGGTCGATGAGCAGTTCTTC	CASTGQGVDEQFF
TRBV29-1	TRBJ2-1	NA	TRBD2	TGCAGCGCGCCCCCATCGGGACTAGCGGTTGGGGGGGGGTTCTTC	CSAPPSGLAVGGGFF
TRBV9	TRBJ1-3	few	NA	TGTGCCAGCAGCGTAAGCGACAGCTCTGGAAACACCATATATTTT	CASSVSDSSGNTIYF
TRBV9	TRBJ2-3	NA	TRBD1	TGTGCCAGCAGCGTAGTTCCCCAAGGGGGCTTTACAGATACGCAGTATTTT	CASSVVPQGGFTDTQYF
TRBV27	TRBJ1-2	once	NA	TGTGCCAGCCGAGGGCGAAGAGCTAACTATGGCTACACCTTC	CASRGRRANYGYTF
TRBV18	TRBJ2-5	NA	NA	TGTGCCAGCTCACCAGGGGCGGGAACCTACCAAGAGACCCAGTACTTC	CASSPGAGTYQETQYF
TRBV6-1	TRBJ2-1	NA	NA	TGTGCCAGCAGTGAAAGGTCAGATTCCTACAATGAGCAGTTCTTC	CASSERSDSYNEQFF
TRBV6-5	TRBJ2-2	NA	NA	TGTGCCAGCAGTTCAGGGCCGGCTTCGAACACCGGGGAGCTGTTTTTT	CASSSGPASNTGELFF
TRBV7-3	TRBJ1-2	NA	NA	TGTGCCAGCAGCTTAGAAGGAGGGGCGAACTATGGCTACACCTTC	CASSLEGGANYGYTF
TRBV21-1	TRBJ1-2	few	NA	TGTGCCAGCAGCAAAAGGGGCAGATGGGACTATGGCTACACCTTC	CASSKRGRWDYGYTF
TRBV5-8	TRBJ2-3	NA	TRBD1	TGTGCCAGCAGCCAATACGGGACAGTTCGATACACAGATACGCAGTATTTT	CASSQYGTVRYTDTQYF
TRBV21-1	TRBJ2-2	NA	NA	TGTGCCAGCAAGCAGGGGAACCACACCGGGGAGCTGTTTTTT	CASKQGNHTGELFF
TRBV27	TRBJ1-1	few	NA	TGTGCCAGCAGCTTAATCTATGGGGCCTTGAACACTGAAGCTTTCTTT	CASSLIYGALNTEAFF
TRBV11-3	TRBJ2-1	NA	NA	TGTGCCAGCAGCTTATCCGGATACAATGAGCAGTTCTTC	CASSLSGYNEQFF
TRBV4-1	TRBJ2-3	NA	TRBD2	TGCGCCAGCAGCCAACGAAGCGGGGCCAGCACAGATACGCAGTATTTT	CASSQRSGASTDTQYF
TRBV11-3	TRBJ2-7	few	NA	TGTGCCAGCAGCTTAAACTGGAGGGACGAGCAGTACTTC	CASSLNWRDEQYF
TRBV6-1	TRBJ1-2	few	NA	TGTGCCAGCAGTGACCCTGGGGGCGCTCTAGAAATCTATGGCTACACCTTC	CASSDPGGALEIYGYTF